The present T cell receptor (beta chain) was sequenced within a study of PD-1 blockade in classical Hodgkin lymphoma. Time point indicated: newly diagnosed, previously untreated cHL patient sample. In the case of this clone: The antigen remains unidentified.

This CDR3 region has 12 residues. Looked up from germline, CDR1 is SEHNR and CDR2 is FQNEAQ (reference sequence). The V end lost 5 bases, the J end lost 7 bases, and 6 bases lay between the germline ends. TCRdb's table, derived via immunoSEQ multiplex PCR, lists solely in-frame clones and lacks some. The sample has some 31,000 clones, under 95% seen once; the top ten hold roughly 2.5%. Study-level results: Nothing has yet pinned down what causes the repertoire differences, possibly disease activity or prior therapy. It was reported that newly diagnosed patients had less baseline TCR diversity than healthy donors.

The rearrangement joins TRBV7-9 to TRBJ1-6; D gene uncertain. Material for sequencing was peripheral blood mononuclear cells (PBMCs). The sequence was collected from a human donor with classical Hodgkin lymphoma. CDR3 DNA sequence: TGTGCCAGCAGCCCGGAAAATTCACCCCTCCACTTT. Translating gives CASSPENSPLHF.